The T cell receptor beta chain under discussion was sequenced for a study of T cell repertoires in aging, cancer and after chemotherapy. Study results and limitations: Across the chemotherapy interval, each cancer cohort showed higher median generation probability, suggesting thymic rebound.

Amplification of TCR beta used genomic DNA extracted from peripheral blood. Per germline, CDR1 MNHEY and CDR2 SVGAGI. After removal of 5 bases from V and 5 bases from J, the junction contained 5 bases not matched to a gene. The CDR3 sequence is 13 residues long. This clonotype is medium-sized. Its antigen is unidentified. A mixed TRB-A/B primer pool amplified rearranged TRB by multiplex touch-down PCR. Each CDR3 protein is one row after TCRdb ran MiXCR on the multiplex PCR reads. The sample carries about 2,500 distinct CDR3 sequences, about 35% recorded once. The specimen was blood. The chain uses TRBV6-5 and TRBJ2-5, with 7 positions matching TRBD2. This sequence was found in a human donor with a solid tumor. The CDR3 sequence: CASSGRAPETQYF. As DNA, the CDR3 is TGTGCCAGCAGTGGGAGGGCCCCTGAGACCCAGTACTTC.